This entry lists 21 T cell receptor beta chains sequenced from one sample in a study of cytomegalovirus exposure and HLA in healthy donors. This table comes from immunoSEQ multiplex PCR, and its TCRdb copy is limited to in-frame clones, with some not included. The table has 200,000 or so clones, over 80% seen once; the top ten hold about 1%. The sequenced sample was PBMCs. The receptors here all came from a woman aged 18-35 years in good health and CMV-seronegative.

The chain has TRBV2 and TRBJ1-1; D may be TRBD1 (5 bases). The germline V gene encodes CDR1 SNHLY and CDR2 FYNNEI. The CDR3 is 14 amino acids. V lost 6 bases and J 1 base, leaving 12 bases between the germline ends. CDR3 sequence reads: CASRTDRGNTEAFF. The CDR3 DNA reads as TGTGCCAGCAGGACGGATAGGGGGAACACTGAAGCTTTCTTT.

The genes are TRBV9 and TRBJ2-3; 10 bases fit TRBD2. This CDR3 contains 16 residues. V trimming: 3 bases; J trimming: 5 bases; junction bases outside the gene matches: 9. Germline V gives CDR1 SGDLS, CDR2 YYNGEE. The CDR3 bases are TGTGCCAGCAGCGCCACTTCGCCTAGCGGGAGAGATACGCAGTATTTT. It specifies CASSATSPSGRDTQYF.

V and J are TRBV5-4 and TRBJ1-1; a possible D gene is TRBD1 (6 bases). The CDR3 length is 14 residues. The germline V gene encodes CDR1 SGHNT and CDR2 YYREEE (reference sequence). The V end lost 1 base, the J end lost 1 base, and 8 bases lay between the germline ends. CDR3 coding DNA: TGTGCCAGCAGCTTGCCCAGGGGGAACACTGAAGCTTTCTTT. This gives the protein CASSLPRGNTEAFF.

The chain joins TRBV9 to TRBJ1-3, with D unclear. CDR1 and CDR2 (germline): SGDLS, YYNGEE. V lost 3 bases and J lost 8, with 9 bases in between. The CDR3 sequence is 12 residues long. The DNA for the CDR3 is TGTGCCAGCAGCGGACAATCGGACACCATATATTTT. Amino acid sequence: CASSGQSDTIYF.

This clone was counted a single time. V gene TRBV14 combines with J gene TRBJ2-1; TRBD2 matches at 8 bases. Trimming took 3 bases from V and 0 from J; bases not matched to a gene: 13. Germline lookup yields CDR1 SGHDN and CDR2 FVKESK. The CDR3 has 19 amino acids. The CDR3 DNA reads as TGTGCCAGCAGCCATCCCTACTCCGGGACTAGGAGCTCCTACAATGAGCAGTTCTTC. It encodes CASSHPYSGTRSSYNEQFF.

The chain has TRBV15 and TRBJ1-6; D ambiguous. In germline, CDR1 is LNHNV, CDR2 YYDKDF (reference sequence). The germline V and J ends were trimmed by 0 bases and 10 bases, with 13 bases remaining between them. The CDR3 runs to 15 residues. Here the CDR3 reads CATSRDPSGASPLHF. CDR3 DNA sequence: TGTGCCACCAGCAGAGACCCTTCCGGTGCGTCACCCCTCCACTTT.

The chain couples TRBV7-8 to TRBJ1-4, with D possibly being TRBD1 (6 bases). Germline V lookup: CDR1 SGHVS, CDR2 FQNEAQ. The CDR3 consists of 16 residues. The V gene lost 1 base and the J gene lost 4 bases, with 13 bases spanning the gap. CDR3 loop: CASSLERTAFNEKLFF. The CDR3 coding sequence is TGTGCCAGCAGCTTAGAAAGGACAGCCTTTAATGAAAAACTGTTTTTT.

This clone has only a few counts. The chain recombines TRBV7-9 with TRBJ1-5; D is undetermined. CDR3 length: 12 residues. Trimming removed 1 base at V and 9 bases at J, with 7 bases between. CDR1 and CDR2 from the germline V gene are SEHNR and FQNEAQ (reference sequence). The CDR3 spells CASSLGVRPQHF. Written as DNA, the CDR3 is TGTGCCAGCAGCTTAGGTGTCCGGCCCCAGCATTTT.

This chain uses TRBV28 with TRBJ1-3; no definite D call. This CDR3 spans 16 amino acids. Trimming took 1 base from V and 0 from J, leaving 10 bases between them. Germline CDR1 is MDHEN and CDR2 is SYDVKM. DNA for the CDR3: TGTGCCAGCAGTTTATTGCTGGGCCCCTCTGGAAACACCATATATTTT. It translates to CASSLLLGPSGNTIYF.

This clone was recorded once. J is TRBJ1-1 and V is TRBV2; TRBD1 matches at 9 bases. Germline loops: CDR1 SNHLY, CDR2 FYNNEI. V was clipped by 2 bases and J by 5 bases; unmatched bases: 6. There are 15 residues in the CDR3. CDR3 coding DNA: TGTGCCAGCAGTGAACCGGGACAGGGAGGAACTGAAGCTTTCTTT. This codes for CASSEPGQGGTEAFF. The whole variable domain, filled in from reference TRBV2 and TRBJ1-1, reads EPEVTQTPSHQVTQMGQEVILRCVPISNHLYFYWYRQILGQKVEFLVSFYNNEISEKSEIFDDQFSVERPDGSNFTLKIRSTKLEDSAMYFCASSEPGQGGTEAFFGQGTRLTVV.

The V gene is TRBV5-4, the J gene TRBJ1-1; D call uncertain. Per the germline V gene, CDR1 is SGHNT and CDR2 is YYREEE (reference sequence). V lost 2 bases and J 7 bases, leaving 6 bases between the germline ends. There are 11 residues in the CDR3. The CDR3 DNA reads TGTGCCAGCAGCTTCTCGGGTGAAGCTTTCTTT. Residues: CASSFSGEAFF.

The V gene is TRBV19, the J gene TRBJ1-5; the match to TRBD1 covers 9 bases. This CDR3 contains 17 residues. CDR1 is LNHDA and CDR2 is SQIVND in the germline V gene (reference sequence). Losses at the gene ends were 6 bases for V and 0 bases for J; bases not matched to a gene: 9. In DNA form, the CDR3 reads TGTGCCAGTAGAAACGGGACAGGGCTCTATAGCAATCAGCCCCAGCATTTT. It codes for CASRNGTGLYSNQPQHF.

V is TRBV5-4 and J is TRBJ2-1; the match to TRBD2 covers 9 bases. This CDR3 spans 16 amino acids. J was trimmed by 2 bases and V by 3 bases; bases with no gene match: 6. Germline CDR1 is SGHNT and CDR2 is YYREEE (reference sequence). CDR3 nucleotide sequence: TGTGCCAGCAGCTCCCTCCTAGCGGGAACCTACAATGAGCAGTTCTTC. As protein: CASSSLLAGTYNEQFF. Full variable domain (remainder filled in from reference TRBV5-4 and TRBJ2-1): ETGVTQSPTHLIKTRGQQVTLRCSSQSGHNTVSWYQQALGQGPQFIFQYYREEENGRGNFPPRFSGLQFPNYSSELNVNALELDDSALYLCASSSLLAGTYNEQFFGPGTRLTVL.

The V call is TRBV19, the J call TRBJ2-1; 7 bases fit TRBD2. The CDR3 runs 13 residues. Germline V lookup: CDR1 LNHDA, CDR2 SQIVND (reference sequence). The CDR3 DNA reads TGTGGGGTGAGCGGGACGTCCTACAATGAGCAGTTCTTC. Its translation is CGVSGTSYNEQFF.

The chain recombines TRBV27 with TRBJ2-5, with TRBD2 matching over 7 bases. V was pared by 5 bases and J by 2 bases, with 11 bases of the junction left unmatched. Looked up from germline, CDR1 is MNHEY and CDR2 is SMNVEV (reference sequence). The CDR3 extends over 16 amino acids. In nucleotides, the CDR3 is TGTGCCAGCAGTGCCAGTCTAGCGGTGGTTCAAGAGACCCAGTACTTC. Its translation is CASSASLAVVQETQYF.

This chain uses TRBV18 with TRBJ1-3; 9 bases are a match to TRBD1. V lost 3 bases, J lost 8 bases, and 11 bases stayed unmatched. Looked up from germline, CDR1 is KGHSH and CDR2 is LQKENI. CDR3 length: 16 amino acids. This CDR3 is CASSPRGTGSSDTIYF. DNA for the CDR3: TGTGCCAGCTCACCTCGCGGGACAGGGTCATCTGACACCATATATTTT.

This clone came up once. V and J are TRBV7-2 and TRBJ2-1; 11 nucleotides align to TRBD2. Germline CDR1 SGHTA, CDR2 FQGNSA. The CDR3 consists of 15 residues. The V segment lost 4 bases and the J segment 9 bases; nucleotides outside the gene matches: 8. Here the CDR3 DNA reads TGTGCCAGCAGCTCCCATAGCGGGAGGGGAGGTGAGCAGTTCTTC. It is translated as CASSSHSGRGGEQFF.

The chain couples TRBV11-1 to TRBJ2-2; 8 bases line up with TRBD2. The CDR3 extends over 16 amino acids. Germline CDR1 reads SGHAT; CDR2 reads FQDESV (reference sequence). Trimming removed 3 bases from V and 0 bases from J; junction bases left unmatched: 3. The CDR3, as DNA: TGTGCCAGCAGCTTTGAACTAGCGGCGAACACCGGGGAGCTGTTTTTT. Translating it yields CASSFELAANTGELFF. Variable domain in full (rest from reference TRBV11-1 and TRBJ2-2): EAEVAQSPRYKITEKSQAVAFWCDPISGHATLYWYRQILGQGPELLVQFQDESVVDDSQLPKDRFSAERLKGVDSTLKIQPAELGDSAMYLCASSFELAANTGELFFGEGSRLTVL.

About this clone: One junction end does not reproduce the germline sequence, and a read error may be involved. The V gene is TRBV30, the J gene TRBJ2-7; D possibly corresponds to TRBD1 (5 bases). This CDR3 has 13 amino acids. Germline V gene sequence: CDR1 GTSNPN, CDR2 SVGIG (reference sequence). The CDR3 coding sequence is TGTGCCTGGGAACCGACCCAGGGAAGTAGGTTCAGGTTC. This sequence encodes CAWEPTQGSRFRF.

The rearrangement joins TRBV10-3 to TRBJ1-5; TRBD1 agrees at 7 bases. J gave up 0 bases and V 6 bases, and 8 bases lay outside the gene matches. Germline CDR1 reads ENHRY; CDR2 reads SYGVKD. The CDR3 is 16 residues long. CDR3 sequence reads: CAISLTGPYSNQPQHF. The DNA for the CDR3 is TGTGCCATCAGCCTGACAGGGCCTTATAGCAATCAGCCCCAGCATTTT.

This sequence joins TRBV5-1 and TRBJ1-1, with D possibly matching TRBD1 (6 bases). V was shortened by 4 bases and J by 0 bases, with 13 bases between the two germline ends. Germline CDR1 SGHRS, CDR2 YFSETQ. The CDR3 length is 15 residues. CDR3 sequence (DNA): TGCGCCAGCAGCCACGAAACAGGGATGAACACTGAAGCTTTCTTT. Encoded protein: CASSHETGMNTEAFF.